This T cell receptor (beta chain) appears in the sequencing data of a study of cytomegalovirus exposure and HLA in healthy donors. V was clipped by 0 bases and J by 11 bases; unmatched bases: 13. In germline, CDR1 is MNHEY, CDR2 SVGAGI. The CDR3 extends over 16 amino acids. Findings and limits, study-wide: Likely technical artifact: a cluster of highly shared sequence variants.

Researchers ran the PCR with 60 Vbeta and 13 Jbeta primers. Measured with immunoSEQ multiplex PCR; TCRdb has only the in-frame clones, and not every one. This table holds 97,000 or so clones, around 70% found once. A note on this clone: The antigen remains undetermined.

This chain connects TRBV6-5 to TRBJ2-1, with 7 bases fitting TRBD2. Source material: PBMCs. This sequence was found in a man aged 50 to 60 in good health and CMV-seronegative. CDR3 nucleotide sequence: TGTGCCAGCAGTTACTCGGCGGGACTAACCTCAATGAAGCAGTTCTTC. Encoded protein: CASSYSAGLTSMKQFF.